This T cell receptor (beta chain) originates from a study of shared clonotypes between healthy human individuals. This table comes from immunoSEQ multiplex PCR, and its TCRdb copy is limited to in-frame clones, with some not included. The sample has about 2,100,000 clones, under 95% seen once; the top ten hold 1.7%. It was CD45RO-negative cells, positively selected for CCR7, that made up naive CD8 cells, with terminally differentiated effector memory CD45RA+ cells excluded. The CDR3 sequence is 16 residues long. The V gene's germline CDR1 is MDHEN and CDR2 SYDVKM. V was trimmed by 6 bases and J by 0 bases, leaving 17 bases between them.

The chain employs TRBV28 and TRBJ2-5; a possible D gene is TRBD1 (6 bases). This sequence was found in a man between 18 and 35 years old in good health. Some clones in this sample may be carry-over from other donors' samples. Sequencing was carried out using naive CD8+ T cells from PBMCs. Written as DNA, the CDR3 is TGTGCCAGCAGCCCCCTTAGCACAGGGAACCAAGAGACCCAGTACTTC. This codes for CASSPLSTGNQETQYF.